One sample yielded the 23 T cell receptor beta chains listed below, sequenced in a study of blood T cell repertoires in COVID-19. Profiling relied on immunoSEQ multiplex PCR, and the TCRdb table lists in-frame clones only, not all of them. Altogether 150,000 to 180,000 clones are present, 78% being singletons, with the ten largest covering under 2%. The sequenced material came from peripheral blood. These receptors all come from an elderly man with acute or convalescent COVID-19.

This clone has a single count. The gene calls are TRBV6-5 and TRBJ1-5; possible D gene TRBD1, 6 bases. This CDR3 contains 12 residues. Germline values: CDR1 MNHEY, CDR2 SVGAGI. V lost 6 bases, J lost 9 bases, and 12 bases lay in between. Here the CDR3 reads CASRQTGGPQHF. The CDR3 DNA is TGTGCCAGCAGGCAGACAGGAGGGCCCCAGCATTTT.

The CDR3 region is CASSGTGRISEAFF. CDR3 bases: TGTGCCAGCAGCGGGACAGGGAGGATCAGTGAAGCTTTCTTT. The rearrangement uses TRBV5-4 and TRBJ1-1; TRBD1 matches 9 bases. J gave up 7 bases and V 4 bases, and 8 bases lay outside the gene matches. The CDR3 extends over 14 amino acids. Germline lookup yields CDR1 SGHNT and CDR2 YYREEE (reference sequence).

This chain uses TRBV5-1 with TRBJ2-5, with a weak D call TRBD1 (5 bases). V lost 5 bases and J 0 bases, leaving 14 bases between the germline ends. CDR3 length: 15 residues. Germline lookup yields CDR1 SGHRS and CDR2 YFSETQ. The DNA of the CDR3 is TGCGCCAGCAGTCGGACCCCCAGGGACCAAGAGACCCAGTACTTC. It specifies CASSRTPRDQETQYF.

Concerning this clone itself: Within the sample, other DNA sequences also encode this same CDR3. This rearrangement joins TRBV5-1 to TRBJ1-2; TRBD1 matches at 10 bases. V lost 5 bases to trimming and J lost 0 bases; unmatched junction nucleotides: 4. Germline V gives CDR1 SGHRS, CDR2 YFSETQ. The CDR3 is 15 amino acids. The DNA for the CDR3 is TGCGCCAGCAGAGCGGGGACAGGGGCTAACTATGGCTACACCTTC. Protein product: CASRAGTGANYGYTF.

This clone turned up a few times. V and J are TRBV2 and TRBJ1-6, with D unresolved. The germline V gene has CDR1 SNHLY and CDR2 FYNNEI. The CDR3 loop spans 10 amino acids. V was shortened by 6 bases and J by 14 bases, with 8 bases between the two germline ends. The CDR3 reads CASRSGALHF. As DNA, the CDR3 is TGTGCCAGCAGAAGCGGAGCCCTCCACTTT.

The rearrangement joins TRBV7-9 to TRBJ2-3; 14 nucleotides line up with TRBD2. Germline trimming cut 4 bases from V and 5 bases from J; bases unmatched to any gene: 8. Germline V gene data show CDR1 as SEHNR and CDR2 as FQNEAQ (reference sequence). This CDR3 region has 17 residues. As DNA, the CDR3 is TGTGCCAGCAGCTATGGGGGACTAGCGGGGGATCGAGATACGCAGTATTTT. It is translated as CASSYGGLAGDRDTQYF. The variable domain in full, completed from reference TRBV7-9 and TRBJ2-3, reads DTGVSQNPRHKITKRGQNVTFRCDPISEHNRLYWYRQTLGQGPEFLTYFQNEAQLEKSRLLSDRFSAERPKGSFSTLEIQRTEQGDSAMYLCASSYGGLAGDRDTQYFGPGTRLTVL.

This clone is a singleton in its sample. V gene TRBV7-9 combines with J gene TRBJ1-2; D remains unclear. The germline V gene has CDR1 SEHNR and CDR2 FQNEAQ (reference sequence). The ends were cut back, 1 base at V and 6 bases at J, with 9 bases in the middle. This CDR3 is 13 amino acids long. As DNA, the CDR3 is TGTGCCAGCAGCTTAGGCGCCGTCAATGGCTACACCTTC. Translated: CASSLGAVNGYTF.

V and J are TRBV5-5 and TRBJ1-2; the match to TRBD1 covers 8 bases. The CDR3 is 14 amino acids. Trimming at V came to 4 bases and at J to 7 bases, leaving 9 bases not matched to a gene. CDR1 is SGHKS, CDR2 YYEKEE, per germline (reference sequence). The CDR3 DNA reads as TGTGCCAGCAGCCTAGACAGGGGTCTTAGTGGCTACACCTTC. This encodes CASSLDRGLSGYTF.

J is TRBJ2-7 and V is TRBV7-8, with 7 bases matching TRBD1. The CDR3 sequence is 14 residues long. Germline-derived CDR1 and CDR2 are SGHVS and FQNEAQ. V was pared by 2 bases and J by 4 bases, with 5 bases of the junction left unmatched. CDR3 amino acids: CASSLLAGGYEQYV. The CDR3 DNA sequence: TGTGCCAGCAGCTTATTGGCAGGGGGATACGAGCAGTACGTC.

The rearrangement uses TRBV29-1 and TRBJ1-2, with unresolved D. The germline gives CDR1 SQVTM, CDR2 ANQGSEA. The CDR3 contains 13 residues. Trimming took 6 bases from V and 4 from J, leaving 15 bases between them. The CDR3 loop is CSVPPPGSYGYTF. The DNA for the CDR3 is TGCAGCGTCCCGCCCCCAGGTAGCTATGGCTACACCTTC.

The CDR3 nucleotides read TGTGCCAGCAGTCTCCTTGCCCTCAAGGCGGCGAACACCGGGGAGCTGTTTTTT. Translation: CASSLLALKAANTGELFF. The J gene is TRBJ2-2, the V gene TRBV6-6, with no clear D. V was clipped by 5 bases and J by 0 bases, with 19 bases between them. This CDR3 has 18 residues. Germline lookup yields CDR1 MNHNY and CDR2 SVGAGI (reference sequence).

This clone turned up a few times. The rearrangement uses TRBV7-9 and TRBJ1-1; D is unresolved. Germline V gives CDR1 SEHNR, CDR2 FQNEAQ (reference sequence). The V gene lost 9 bases and the J gene lost 2 bases, with 10 bases spanning the gap. The CDR3 totals 12 residues. CDR3 region: CASERGNTEAFF. The CDR3 coding sequence is TGTGCCAGTGAACGGGGTAACACTGAAGCTTTCTTT. Complete variable domain (other parts from reference TRBV7-9 and TRBJ1-1): DTGVSQNPRHKITKRGQNVTFRCDPISEHNRLYWYRQTLGQGPEFLTYFQNEAQLEKSRLLSDRFSAERPKGSFSTLEIQRTEQGDSAMYLCASERGNTEAFFGQGTRLTVV.

The sample holds a few counts of this clone. In nucleotides, the CDR3 is TGTGCCAGCAGCTTAGCCCCAGGGGGCGGGAATTCACCCCTCCACTTT. Its translation is CASSLAPGGGNSPLHF. V gene TRBV7-8 combines with J gene TRBJ1-6; 8 bases match TRBD1. Per germline, CDR1 SGHVS and CDR2 FQNEAQ. The CDR3 runs to 16 residues. Trimming at V came to 0 bases and at J to 7 bases, leaving 5 bases not matched to a gene.

CDR3 in DNA: TGTGCCAGCAGCCTTCGGGGGGGGACCGGGGAGCTGTTTTTT. This translates into CASSLRGGTGELFF. The rearrangement joins TRBV4-2 to TRBJ2-2; 8 bases agree with TRBD2. CDR3 length: 14 residues. V lost 4 bases, J lost 5 bases, and 3 bases stayed unmatched. CDR1 is LGHNA, CDR2 YNFKEQ, per germline.

The chain is built from TRBV7-2 and TRBJ2-3, with D maybe TRBD1 (7 bases). Germline V gene lookup returns CDR1 SGHTA and CDR2 FQGNSA. The V gene lost 5 bases and the J gene lost 1 base, with 19 bases spanning the gap. This CDR3 region has 17 residues. CDR3 region: CASSLGGTVGRTDTQYF. The CDR3 DNA is TGTGCCAGCAGCCTAGGGGGGACAGTTGGTCGCACAGATACGCAGTATTTT.

The chain recombines TRBV5-1 with TRBJ2-1; 8 bases fit TRBD2. Germline CDR1 and CDR2: SGHRS and YFSETQ. The CDR3 spans 14 residues. The trim removed 4 bases at V and 6 bases at J, leaving 6 bases unmatched. CDR3: CASSPGGGGNEQFF. CDR3 in DNA: TGCGCCAGCAGCCCCGGGGGGGGTGGCAATGAGCAGTTCTTC.

The gene calls are TRBV2 and TRBJ2-1, with no clear D. The CDR3 consists of 13 residues. Between the trimmed V and J ends, which lost 6 bases and 6 bases, there was a span of 12 bases. Germline V gives CDR1 SNHLY, CDR2 FYNNEI. The CDR3 loop reads CASSHLAGNEQFF. DNA of the CDR3: TGTGCCAGCAGCCACTTGGCAGGCAATGAGCAGTTCTTC.

The chain is built from TRBV7-6 and TRBJ1-1, with no clear D. The CDR3 extends over 14 amino acids. The germline V gene has CDR1 SGHVS and CDR2 FNYEAQ. V dropped 4 bases and J dropped 0 bases, with 9 bases sitting between them. The CDR3 bases are TGTGCCAGCAGCTCGACGGGGTTGAACACTGAAGCTTTCTTT. The encoded protein is CASSSTGLNTEAFF. The full variable domain, completed using reference TRBV7-6 and TRBJ1-1, is GAGVSQSPRYKVTKRGQDVALRCDPISGHVSLYWYRQALGQGPEFLTYFNYEAQQDKSGLPNDRFSAERPEGSISTLTIQRTEQRDSAMYRCASSSTGLNTEAFFGQGTRLTVV.

V and J are TRBV18 and TRBJ2-7, with D possibly matching TRBD1 (5 bases). Germline V gene sequence: CDR1 KGHSH, CDR2 LQKENI. V lost 6 bases and J 3 bases, leaving 12 bases between the germline ends. CDR3 length: 13 amino acids. The CDR3 loop is CASSPDRFYEQYF. The CDR3 DNA is TGTGCCAGCTCCCCAGACAGATTCTACGAGCAGTACTTC.

CDR3 loop: CASSEGHTYEQYF. In nucleotides, the CDR3 is TGTGCCAGCAGTGAGGGACATACCTACGAGCAGTACTTC. J is TRBJ2-7 and V is TRBV6-1, with a tentative D call TRBD1 (6 bases). The CDR3 consists of 13 residues. Germline lookup yields CDR1 MNHNS and CDR2 SASEGT. V was trimmed by 3 bases and J by 2 bases, leaving 8 bases between them.

Turning to this clone: At one boundary the junction diverges from the germline segment, which might be a read error. The chain couples TRBV2 to TRBJ1-2; TRBD1 is a possible D gene (5 bases). Germline V gives CDR1 SNHLY, CDR2 FYNNEI. The length of the CDR3 is 10 residues. CDR3 region: CASSDRVLAF. The DNA for the CDR3 is TGTGCCAGCAGTGACAGGGTCCTTGCCTTC. Together with reference TRBV2 and TRBJ1-2, the CDR3 gives the full variable domain: EPEVTQTPSHQVTQMGQEVILRCVPISNHLYFYWYRQILGQKVEFLVSFYNNEISEKSEIFDDQFSVERPDGSNFTLKIRSTKLEDSAMYFCASSDRVLAFGSGTRLTVV.

The chain uses TRBV6-5 and TRBJ2-3; TRBD2 is a possible D gene (6 bases). V was clipped by 7 bases and J by 6 bases, with 17 bases between them. CDR3 length equals 14 residues. From germline, CDR1 is MNHEY and CDR2 SVGAGI. As DNA, the CDR3 is TGTGCCAGCATCGAACGAGCTGGGGGGGATACGCAGTATTTT. This translates into CASIERAGGDTQYF.

The chain links TRBV28 to TRBJ2-1, with 12 bases that match TRBD2. Germline V CDR1 and CDR2: MDHEN, SYDVKM. The CDR3 covers 17 residues. The V gene end was trimmed by 3 bases and the J gene end by 6 bases; junction bases not matched to a gene: 9. The CDR3 DNA follows: TGTGCCAGCAGTTTTTTTCCTAGCGGGGGGGCTGGCAATGAGCAGTTCTTC. It is translated as CASSFFPSGGAGNEQFF.